This T cell receptor (beta chain) was captured in a study of monozygotic twins with cystic fibrosis. TCRdb keeps only in-frame clones here, not all; method: immunoSEQ multiplex PCR. The sample has about 17,000 clones, around 96% seen once; the top ten hold about 0.68%. V was shortened by 3 bases and J by 4 bases, with 13 bases between the two germline ends. The germline V gene has CDR1 SNHLY and CDR2 FYNNEI. This CDR3 has 16 amino acids. The J gene is TRBJ2-6, the V gene TRBV2; the D gene is possibly TRBD1 (6 bases). The specimen sequenced was blood. The clonotype comes from a girl under 10 years old with cystic fibrosis. CDR3 sequence: CASSDLTGLGANVLTF. CDR3 in DNA: TGTGCCAGCAGTGATCTCACAGGGCTGGGGGCCAACGTCCTGACTTTC. Based on the CDR3 plus reference TRBV2 and TRBJ2-6, the full variable domain is EPEVTQTPSHQVTQMGQEVILRCVPISNHLYFYWYRQILGQKVEFLVSFYNNEISEKSEIFDDQFSVERPDGSNFTLKIRSTKLEDSAMYFCASSDLTGLGANVLTFGAGSRLTVL.